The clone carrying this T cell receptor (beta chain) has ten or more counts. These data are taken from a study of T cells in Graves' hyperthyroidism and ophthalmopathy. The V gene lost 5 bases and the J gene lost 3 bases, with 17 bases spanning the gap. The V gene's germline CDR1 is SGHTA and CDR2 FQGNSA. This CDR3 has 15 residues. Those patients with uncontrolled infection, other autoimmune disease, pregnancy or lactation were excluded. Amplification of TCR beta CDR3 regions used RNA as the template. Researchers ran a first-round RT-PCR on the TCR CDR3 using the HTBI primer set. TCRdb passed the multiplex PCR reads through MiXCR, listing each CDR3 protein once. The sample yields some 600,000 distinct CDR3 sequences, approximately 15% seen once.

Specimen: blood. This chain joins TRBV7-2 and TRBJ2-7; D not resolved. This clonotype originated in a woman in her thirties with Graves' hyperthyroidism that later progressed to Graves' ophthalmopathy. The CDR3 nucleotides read TGTGCCAGCAGCCCAGGCGGCGACATACGCTACGAGCAGTACTTC. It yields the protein CASSPGGDIRYEQYF. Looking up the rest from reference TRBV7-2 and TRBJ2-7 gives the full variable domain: GAGVSQSPSNKVTEKGKDVELRCDPISGHTALYWYRQSLGQGLEFLIYFQGNSAPDKSGLPSDRFSAERTGGSVSTLTIQRTQQEDSAVYLCASSPGGDIRYEQYFGPGTRLTVT.